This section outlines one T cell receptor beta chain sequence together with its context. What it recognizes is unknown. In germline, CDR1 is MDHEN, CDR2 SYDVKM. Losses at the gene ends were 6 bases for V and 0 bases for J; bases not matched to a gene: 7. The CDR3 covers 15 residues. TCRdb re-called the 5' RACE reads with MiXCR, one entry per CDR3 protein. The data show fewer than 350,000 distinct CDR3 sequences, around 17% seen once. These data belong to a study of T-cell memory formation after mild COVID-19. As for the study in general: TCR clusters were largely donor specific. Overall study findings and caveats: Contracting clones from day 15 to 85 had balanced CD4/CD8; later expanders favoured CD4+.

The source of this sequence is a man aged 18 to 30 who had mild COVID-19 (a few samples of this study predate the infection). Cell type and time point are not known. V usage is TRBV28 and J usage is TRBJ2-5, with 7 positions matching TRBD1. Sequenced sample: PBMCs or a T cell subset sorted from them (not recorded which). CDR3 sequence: CASSRITGDQETQYF. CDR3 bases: TGTGCCAGCAGCCGAATAACAGGGGACCAAGAGACCCAGTACTTC.